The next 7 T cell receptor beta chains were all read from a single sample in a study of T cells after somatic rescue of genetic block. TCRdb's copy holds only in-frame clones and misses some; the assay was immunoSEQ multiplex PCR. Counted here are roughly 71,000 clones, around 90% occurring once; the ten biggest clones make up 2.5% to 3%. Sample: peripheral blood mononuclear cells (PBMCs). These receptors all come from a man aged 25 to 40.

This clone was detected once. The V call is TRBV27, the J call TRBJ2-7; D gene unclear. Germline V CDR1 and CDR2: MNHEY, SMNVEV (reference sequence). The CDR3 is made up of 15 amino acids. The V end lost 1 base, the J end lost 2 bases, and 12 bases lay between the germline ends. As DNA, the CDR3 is TGTGCCAGCAGTTTATGGGCAGGTCACCCCTACGAGCAGTACTTC. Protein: CASSLWAGHPYEQYF.

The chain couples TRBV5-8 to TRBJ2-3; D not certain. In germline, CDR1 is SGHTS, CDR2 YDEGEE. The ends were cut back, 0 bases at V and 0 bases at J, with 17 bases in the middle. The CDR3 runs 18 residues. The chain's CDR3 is CASSLVPPPRTSTDTQYF. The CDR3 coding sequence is TGTGCCAGCAGCTTGGTTCCCCCCCCGAGAACTAGCACAGATACGCAGTATTTT. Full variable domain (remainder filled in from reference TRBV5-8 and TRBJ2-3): EAGVTQSPTHLIKTRGQQATLRCSPISGHTSVYWYQQALGLGLQFLLWYDEGEERNRGNFPPRFSGRQFPNYSSELNVNALELEDSALYLCASSLVPPPRTSTDTQYFGPGTRLTVL.

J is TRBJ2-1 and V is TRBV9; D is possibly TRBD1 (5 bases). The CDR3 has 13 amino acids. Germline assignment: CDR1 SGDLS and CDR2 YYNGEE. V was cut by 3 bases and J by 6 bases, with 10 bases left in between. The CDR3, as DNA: TGTGCCAGCAGCGCGGCAGGGATCAATGAGCAGTTCTTC. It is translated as CASSAAGINEQFF.

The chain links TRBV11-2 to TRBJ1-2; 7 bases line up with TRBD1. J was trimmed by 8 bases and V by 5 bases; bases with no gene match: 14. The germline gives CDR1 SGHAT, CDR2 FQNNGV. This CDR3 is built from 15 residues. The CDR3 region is CASSPRPRQGRGYTF. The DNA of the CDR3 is TGTGCCAGCAGCCCTCGCCCTCGACAGGGTAGAGGCTACACCTTC.

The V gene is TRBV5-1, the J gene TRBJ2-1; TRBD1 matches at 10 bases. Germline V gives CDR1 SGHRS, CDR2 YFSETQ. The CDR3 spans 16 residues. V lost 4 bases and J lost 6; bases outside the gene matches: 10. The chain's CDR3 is CASSRTTGGAANEQFF. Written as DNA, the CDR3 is TGCGCCAGCAGCCGGACGACAGGGGGCGCCGCCAATGAGCAGTTCTTC.

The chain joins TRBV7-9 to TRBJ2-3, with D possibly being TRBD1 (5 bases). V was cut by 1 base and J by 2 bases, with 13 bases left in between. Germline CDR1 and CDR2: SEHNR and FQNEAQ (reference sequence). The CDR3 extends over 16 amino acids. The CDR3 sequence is CASSLVGAGNTDTQYF. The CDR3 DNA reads TGTGCCAGCAGCTTAGTAGGGGCAGGGAACACAGATACGCAGTATTTT. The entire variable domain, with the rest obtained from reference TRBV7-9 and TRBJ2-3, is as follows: DTGVSQNPRHKITKRGQNVTFRCDPISEHNRLYWYRQTLGQGPEFLTYFQNEAQLEKSRLLSDRFSAERPKGSFSTLEIQRTEQGDSAMYLCASSLVGAGNTDTQYFGPGTRLTVL.

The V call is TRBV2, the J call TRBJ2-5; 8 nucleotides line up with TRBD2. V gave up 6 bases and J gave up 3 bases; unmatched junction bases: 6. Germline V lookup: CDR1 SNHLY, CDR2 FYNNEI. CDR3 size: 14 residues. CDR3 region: CASSALAGKETQYF. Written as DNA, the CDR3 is TGTGCCAGCAGCGCCCTAGCGGGTAAAGAGACCCAGTACTTC.